The source of this T cell receptor beta chain is a study of shared clonotypes between healthy human individuals (dated by TCRdb to about 2020). Concerning the study at large: Three men and a couple of women, aged 18 to 49 years, made up the cohort. For each donor, CD4 naive and CD4 memory were each given three plates, CD8 naive was given two plates, and CD8 memory was given one plate. Blood TCR repertoires of a handful of healthy adults were deeply sequenced to estimate repertoire size and the extent of clonotype sharing between individuals. To increase sequencing depth and limit assay-specific biases, TCR repertoire library preparation and sequencing were carried out by different laboratories using diverse techniques. Each donor's leukapheresis produced roughly between about 0.8 and 10 billion PBMCs.

The CDR3 runs 11 amino acids, cysteine and phenylalanine included. CDR3 DNA is the only sequence kept; it has 33 bases, read in frame from the first base. Per the germline V gene, MDHEN is the CDR1 and SYDVKM is the CDR2. V was cut back by 6 bases and J by 4 bases, leaving a gap of 4 bases between them. To note about this clone: The antigen this receptor binds is unknown. The record has no base qualities; no much larger clone is one base away.

Using the deep immunoSEQ assay, multiplex PCR amplified TCR CDR3 regions from genomic DNA. For each cell subset, the extracted genomic DNA was distributed evenly across all wells of several immunoSEQ 96-well plates, and each plate served as one replicate. For sorted subsets, each replicate PCR was loaded with about 200 ng genomic DNA, equivalent to about 33,000 T cell genomes. The purified libraries were quantified using a Qubit 3.0 fluorometer, sized with a Bioanalyzer 2100, and then quantified again using the KAPA Library Quantification kit. Each immunoSEQ 96-well plate was sequenced on its own single-read 150-cycle Illumina NextSeq 550 flow cell. As for the authors' bioinformatics: The immunoSEQ output contained only junctional sequences without quality scores, so filtering could not match that applied to full-length reads. Sequences were annotated with PyIR, a Python wrapper for IgBLAST v1.9, and V/J genes and CDR3 were assigned using IMGT germline references. Any read was removed if the V/J assignment was weak (E-value above 1e-6), the CDR3 was missing, or the read contained stop codons, out-of-frame junctions, or ambiguous translated residues. V3J clonotypes were defined by identical inferred V gene, J gene, and CDR3 amino acid sequence. To compute the percentage overlap between repertoires, the number of shared unique clonotypes was divided by the size of the smaller repertoire. Richness of each repertoire was evaluated using RTK rarefaction, the Chao1 estimator, and Recon v2.1 estimates of unobserved clonotypes. Generation probabilities were computed with OLGA for all TCRbeta clonotypes obtained by the gDNA method from a handful of donors. TCRdb obtained this table from immuneACCESS and retained in-frame rearrangements with V and J assigned. These tables miss some clones; where compared with another copy, unresolved V genes account for less than half of the shortfall, and the remainder is unexplained. The V and J calls and clone size are taken from that table; D and trimming were inferred from the DNA. This sample gives under 2,000,000 clones in total; approximately 94% of them show up just once. The top ten hold 1% to 1.5% of the sample.

CD8 naive samples consisted of CD45RO-negative cells that were positively selected for CCR7, yielding a CD45RA+CCR7+ population without TemRA cells. The donors were healthy, HIV-negative adults who had no recently reported acute infections or vaccinations. All donors were Caucasian adults living in Nashville, Tennessee, USA. After blood collection by leukapheresis, PBMCs were isolated using Ficoll-Histopaque density gradient centrifugation and then cryopreserved in the vapor phase of liquid nitrogen. Analytical flow cytometry was used to check the purity and quantity of each magnetically sorted T cell population. Each sorted fraction had its genomic DNA isolated and then quantified by UV absorbance on a Nanodrop 2000c. Overall study outcomes, separate from this receptor: Estimated clonotype richness was generally larger for naive than for memory subsets. Clonotypes shared by all four sorted-subset donors showed higher generation probabilities than non-shared clonotypes. Because the study included a small number of donors, the genetic and exposure-history diversity represented was limited. Incomplete sequencing was indicated by rarefaction of sorted-subset datasets, despite the large sequencing depth. About 4.5% of naive CD4, roughly 3.5% of naive CD8, 2% to 2.5% of memory CD4, and about 0.4% of memory CD8 clonotypes were shared across several donors. Based on pairwise subsampling, the degree of clonotype sharing among donors was expected to be affected by sequencing depth. Sampling was limited to blood, and TCR repertoires in tissue likely differ from TCR repertoires in blood.

Sequencing was done on a sample of naive CD8+ T cells sorted from blood. The cell subset or site label, as the study defines it: CD45RA+CCR7+. The sequence joins TRBV28 to TRBJ2-1; no D gene is confidently identified. The sequence was collected from a man aged 18 to 29 in good health. The DNA sequence reads TGTGCCAGCAGAGATTACAATGAGCAGTTCTTC. Protein translation: CASRDYNEQFF. The reference TRBV28 and TRBJ2-1 proteins fill in what lies around the CDR3, so the full variable domain reads DVKVTQSSRYLVKRTGEKVFLECVQDMDHENMFWYRQDPGLGLRLIYFSYDVKMKEKGDIPEGYSVSREKKERFSLILESASTNQTSMYLCASRDYNEQFFGPGTRLTVL.